This TCR beta chain was recorded in a study of blood T cells in healthy people across ages. CDR1 SEHNR and CDR2 FQNEAQ come from the germline V gene (reference sequence). The CDR3 extends over 16 amino acids. J was trimmed by 5 bases and V by 4 bases; bases with no gene match: 8. Together with a sample-barcoded 5' primer, a J-beta primer mix was included in a second PCR lasting roughly 7 to 11 cycles. MiXCR, run by TCRdb on the 5' RACE reads, gives a single entry per CDR3 protein. There are 850,000 to 950,000 distinct CDR3 sequences in the sample; 29% occur only once, and roughly 17% lies in the top ten.

Sequenced material: blood. The chain combines TRBV7-9 with TRBJ1-6; TRBD1 matches 7 bases. The sequence was obtained from an elderly woman in good health. The CDR3 sequence: CASSSNPGQNNSPLHF. As DNA, the CDR3 is TGTGCCAGCAGCTCAAACCCGGGACAGAATAATTCACCCCTCCACTTT.